This entry concerns a single TCR beta chain. These data belong to a study of blood T cell repertoires in COVID-19. V was clipped by 0 bases and J by 10 bases, with 13 bases between them. Germline CDR1 reads SGHDN; CDR2 reads FVKESK. The CDR3 totals 14 residues. Donors of Cohort 3 who recovered were those that had two negative PCRs, clearance, or symptom resolution. The data were produced by immunoSEQ multiplex PCR, yet TCRdb's version contains in-frame clones alone and is incomplete. Of about 370,000 clones listed, 80% to 90% are singletons. The chain recombines TRBV14 with TRBJ2-1; D not resolved. The TCR originated in a man in his late teens or twenties who had recovered from COVID-19. The sample consisted of PBMCs or T cells enriched from blood (not recorded which). CDR3 amino acids: CASSQDFGFPEQFF. The DNA of the CDR3 is TGTGCCAGCAGCCAAGATTTCGGTTTTCCCGAGCAGTTCTTC.